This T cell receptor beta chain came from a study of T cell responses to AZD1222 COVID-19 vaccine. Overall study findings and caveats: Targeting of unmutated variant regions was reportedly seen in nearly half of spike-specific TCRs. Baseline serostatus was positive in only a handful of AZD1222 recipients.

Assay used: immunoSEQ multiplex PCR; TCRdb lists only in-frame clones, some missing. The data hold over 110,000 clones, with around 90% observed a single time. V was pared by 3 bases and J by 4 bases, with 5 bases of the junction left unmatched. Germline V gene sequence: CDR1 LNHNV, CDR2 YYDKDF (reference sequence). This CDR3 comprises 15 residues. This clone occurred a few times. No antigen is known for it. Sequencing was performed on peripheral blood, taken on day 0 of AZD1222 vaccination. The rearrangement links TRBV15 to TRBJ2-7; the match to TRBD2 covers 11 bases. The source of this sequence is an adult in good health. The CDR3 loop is CATSRIAGGPYEQYF. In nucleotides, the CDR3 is TGTGCCACCAGCAGGATAGCGGGAGGGCCTTACGAGCAGTACTTC.